A selection of T cell receptor beta chains follows, all from one sample in a study of T cells after yellow fever vaccination. TCRdb independently ran MiXCR on the 5' RACE reads; one entry per CDR3 protein. The sample records about 510,000 distinct CDR3 sequences, just over 20% being singletons. This sample comprised PBMCs, obtained roughly 20 days after the first yellow fever vaccination. These receptor sequences come from a man between 18 and 29 years old who received the YFV17D yellow fever vaccine. The CDR3 runs from the conserved cysteine through the conserved F or W. D genes are given only for firm matches. Size is stated for part of the rows, as once, few or many counts, or as a class when the clone is expanded.

abundance	v_gene	j_gene	d_gene	CDR3aa	CDR3nt
.	TRBV27	TRBJ2-4	TRBD1	CASSLSRGRENIQYF	TGTGCCAGCAGTTTGTCCAGGGGGCGAGAAAACATTCAGTACTTC
once	TRBV6-2/TRBV6-3	TRBJ2-7	TRBD1	CASSYQDRRGDEQYF	TGTGCCAGCAGTTACCAGGACAGGCGCGGAGACGAGCAGTACTTC
few	TRBV4-3	TRBJ2-1	TRBD2	CASSVDGGVVGNEQFF	TGCGCCAGCAGCGTGGACGGGGGGGTTGTTGGGAATGAGCAGTTCTTC
few	TRBV15	TRBJ2-5	TRBD1	CATSRDRGKETQYF	TGTGCCACCAGCAGGGACAGGGGAAAAGAGACCCAGTACTTC
.	TRBV14	TRBJ2-5	TRBD2	CASSQGREAETQYF	TGTGCCAGCAGCCAGGGTCGGGAGGCAGAGACCCAGTACTTC
.	TRBV20-1	TRBJ1-4	.	CSARDWARGRLTNEKLFF	TGCAGTGCTAGAGATTGGGCCAGGGGTCGGTTAACTAATGAAAAACTGTTTTTT
few	TRBV7-9	TRBJ1-4	.	CASSSEDGINEKLFF	TGTGCCAGCAGCTCCGAAGACGGAATTAATGAAAAACTGTTTTTT
.	TRBV20-1	TRBJ2-7	.	CSAQKGNSYEQYF	TGCAGTGCTCAGAAGGGGAACTCCTACGAGCAGTACTTC
.	TRBV20-1	TRBJ1-2	TRBD1	CSAETGETYGYTF	TGCAGTGCGGAAACAGGGGAGACCTATGGCTACACCTTC
few	TRBV29-1	TRBJ1-5	.	CSVDLGFGQPQHF	TGCAGCGTTGATCTGGGCTTCGGTCAGCCCCAGCATTTT
.	TRBV5-1	TRBJ1-2	.	CASSFRGNAGYTF	TGCGCCAGCAGCTTCCGGGGGAACGCTGGCTACACCTTC
few	TRBV5-1	TRBJ2-3	TRBD2	CASSSSGTRGDTQYF	TGCGCCAGCAGCTCCTCCGGGACTAGAGGAGATACGCAGTATTTT
few	TRBV7-2	TRBJ1-4	TRBD1	CASSRTGLNEKLFF	TGTGCCAGCAGCCGGACAGGCCTTAATGAAAAACTGTTTTTT
.	TRBV7-2	TRBJ2-1	TRBD2	CASSPPLAGIGNEQFF	TGTGCCAGCAGCCCCCCACTAGCGGGGATAGGAAATGAGCAGTTCTTC
.	TRBV14	TRBJ1-1	.	CASSQGGGAYTEAFF	TGTGCCAGCAGCCAAGGGGGGGGGGCGTACACTGAAGCTTTCTTT
.	TRBV20-1	TRBJ1-2	.	CSARRGFGYTF	TGCAGTGCTAGGCGGGGCTTTGGCTACACCTTC
few	TRBV6-2/TRBV6-3	TRBJ2-3	TRBD2	CASSGFSGETQYF	TGTGCCAGCAGTGGGTTTAGCGGGGAAACGCAGTATTTT
.	TRBV7-6	TRBJ2-1	.	CASSPSRWDSNNEQFF	TGTGCCAGCAGCCCGAGCAGATGGGATTCCAACAATGAGCAGTTCTTC
.	TRBV10-3	TRBJ2-7	.	CAIGQMVHEQYF	TGTGCCATCGGCCAGATGGTCCACGAGCAGTACTTC
.	TRBV20-1	TRBJ1-2	TRBD1	CSARADRGHYGYTF	TGCAGTGCTAGGGCGGACAGGGGGCACTATGGCTACACCTTC
.	TRBV6-4	TRBJ2-1	.	CASSDSFYDNEQFF	TGTGCCAGCAGTGACTCGTTCTATGACAATGAGCAGTTCTTC
few	TRBV18	TRBJ2-5	.	CASSPTGLETQYF	TGTGCCAGCTCACCAACGGGGTTGGAGACCCAGTACTTC
.	TRBV28	TRBJ2-1	TRBD2	CASGGGTLQFF	TGTGCCAGTGGGGGAGGGACTTTGCAGTTCTTC
few	TRBV20-1	TRBJ2-2	TRBD2	CSASAAGTSGANTGELFF	TGCAGTGCTAGCGCCGCCGGGACTAGCGGGGCGAACACCGGGGAGCTGTTTTTT
.	TRBV7-2	TRBJ1-1	TRBD1	CASSLRPGQGMNSEAFF	TGTGCCAGCAGCCTACGCCCGGGACAGGGGATGAACTCTGAAGCTTTCTTT
.	TRBV5-1	TRBJ2-2	.	CASRGVGGAAGELFF	TGCGCCAGCAGAGGGGTAGGCGGGGCCGCCGGGGAGCTGTTTTTT
.	TRBV21-1	TRBJ2-1	.	CASSWKAGGPKFF	TGTGCCAGCAGTTGGAAAGCGGGGGGCCCGAAGTTCTTC
few	TRBV18	TRBJ2-7	.	CASSPTGRDYEQYF	TGTGCCAGCTCACCAACAGGCCGGGACTACGAGCAGTACTTC
few	TRBV2	TRBJ1-2	.	CASSVDGNPNYGYTF	TGTGCCAGCAGTGTGGACGGGAACCCTAACTATGGCTACACCTTC
.	TRBV5-1	TRBJ2-7	TRBD1	CASAPLGQGAKEQYF	TGCGCCAGCGCCCCCTTGGGACAGGGGGCAAAAGAGCAGTACTTC
.	TRBV7-8	TRBJ1-6	.	CASSSTWNSPLHF	TGTGCCAGCAGCTCGACTTGGAATTCACCCCTCCACTTT
once	TRBV20-1	TRBJ2-6	.	CSANTGFAGANVLTF	TGCAGTGCTAATACTGGGTTCGCTGGGGCCAACGTCCTGACTTTC
.	TRBV28	TRBJ2-1	.	CASRSDRDPNYDEQFF	TGTGCCAGCCGCTCGGATAGGGACCCCAACTACGATGAGCAGTTCTTC
.	TRBV5-1	TRBJ2-4	TRBD2	CASSPGLAGILAKNIQYF	TGCGCCAGCAGCCCGGGACTAGCGGGGATCCTAGCCAAAAACATTCAGTACTTC
.	TRBV18	TRBJ1-6	.	CASSPPGVRNSPLHF	TGTGCCAGCTCACCACCGGGGGTGAGAAATTCACCCCTCCACTTT
.	TRBV6-5	TRBJ1-6	.	CATWDNNSPLHF	TGTGCCACATGGGACAATAATTCACCCCTCCACTTT
.	TRBV6-1	TRBJ2-1	TRBD2	CASMVAGASSYNEQFF	TGTGCCAGCATGGTAGCGGGAGCTAGCTCCTACAATGAGCAGTTCTTC
.	TRBV11-1	TRBJ2-3	.	CASSLSARRTRGADTQYF	TGTGCCAGCAGCTTGAGTGCACGTCGGACAAGGGGCGCAGATACGCAGTATTTT
few	TRBV20-1	TRBJ1-1	.	CSAMETVGRAEAFF	TGCAGTGCTATGGAGACAGTGGGTAGGGCTGAAGCTTTCTTT
few	TRBV18	TRBJ1-1	.	CASSPFRDVTAEAFF	TGTGCCAGCTCACCGTTCAGGGACGTAACCGCTGAAGCTTTCTTT
few	TRBV4-1	TRBJ1-1	.	CASSPTAANTEAFF	TGCGCCAGCAGCCCTACAGCTGCTAACACTGAAGCTTTCTTT
.	TRBV12-3/TRBV12-4	TRBJ2-5	.	CASRPDLGRETQYF	TGTGCCAGCAGACCAGACTTGGGTCGGGAGACCCAGTACTTC
few	TRBV2	TRBJ1-2	.	CASRWGGLYGYTF	TGTGCCAGCAGATGGGGGGGCCTCTATGGCTACACCTTC
.	TRBV30	TRBJ1-2	.	CAWSEGVGYTF	TGTGCCTGGAGTGAAGGGGTTGGCTACACCTTC
.	TRBV5-1	TRBJ2-1	.	CASSDGHGAWNEQFF	TGCGCCAGCAGCGACGGACACGGGGCCTGGAATGAGCAGTTCTTC
few	TRBV5-1	TRBJ2-3	.	CASSLDPAPPDTQYF	TGCGCCAGCAGCTTGGATCCCGCCCCCCCAGATACGCAGTATTTT
few	TRBV5-6	TRBJ1-5	TRBD1	CASSDRTGGSQPQHF	TGTGCCAGCAGCGACCGGACAGGGGGCAGTCAGCCCCAGCATTTT